Given below is one T cell receptor (beta chain) in context. Its binding antigen is unknown. No base qualities exist here, and no much larger clone lies one base off it. CD4+ T cells from unexposed donors were collected before the COVID-19 pandemic (2011-2018). After more than nine days of culture, CD4+ T cells were isolated with the EasySep CD4+ T cell isolation kit. As cell numbers permitted, CD4+ T cells from unexposed donors were tested for reactivity to SARS-CoV-2 S and N and to four common cold coronavirus spike pools. Each well held 2 million to 2.5 million PBMCs cultured in IMDM containing approximately 5.4% human AB serum and around 10 IU/ml IL-2. Half of the culture medium was replaced with fresh IL-2-containing medium on days 3 and 7. In general, every peptide culture condition was set up in three replicate wells. The leukapheresis product used for the unexposed donors was purchased from a commercial source. PBMCs were isolated from leukapheresis product or whole blood by Ficoll-Paque PLUS gradient centrifugation. PBMCs were either cryopreserved at -140 degrees C or used fresh in the expansion assay. The QIAamp Micro DNA Kit was used to extract genomic DNA from the CD4+ T cells.

Receptors were amplified or captured by the immunoSEQ multiplex PCR assay. Per the authors' processing: During preprocessing, nonproductive sequences were removed, along with CDR3s that did not begin with C, did not end with F or W, or were shorter than 7 amino acids. The MANAFEST web app was used to call antigen-specific clonotypes on the basis of expansion compared with the reference and with other culture wells. A clone counted as positive if significantly expanded in 2 of 3 replicate wells versus the reference culture at FDR below 0.05. For a clone to be considered positive, significant expansion relative to all other tandem wells and an odds ratio above 5 were also required. CDR3 homology was quantified as pairwise Levenshtein distance, calculated with the stringdist R package after three terminal residues were trimmed from each end. The table was pulled from immuneACCESS by TCRdb, which kept in-frame rearrangements only. Such tables lose some clones; where checked, under half of the loss comes from unresolved V genes, and the rest has no known cause. D and trimming were read from the DNA, whereas the V and J calls and clone size are those reported in that table. Present in this sample are about 20,000 clones, roughly four fifths of which were seen just once. The ten largest clones take up 20% to 25% of the sample.

The data originate from a study of CD4 T cells in relation to SARS-CoV-2 and coronaviruses (dated by TCRdb to the early 2020s). Concerning the study at large: The ViraFEST assay cultured PBMCs with antigen for about eleven days, then sequenced TCR beta CDR3s to find antigen-specific clonal expansions. The Adaptive Biotechnologies TCR-sequencing kit was used to sequence samples from three pre-COVID donors and the naive versus memory experiments, whereas other data were Illumina-based. The study assessed, at the TCR clonotype level, memory CD4+ T cell crossreactivity between SARS-CoV-2 and common cold coronavirus spike proteins. The negative reference condition was either a culture with an HIV-1 Nef peptide pool or a culture with no peptide. Patient-derived lymphoblastoid cell lines were used to map the HLA restriction of shared crossreactive spike epitopes. For other donors in the study, expansion assays were sequenced with a different, Illumina-based TCR-beta assay.

The V end loses 7 bases and the J end loses 8 bases, and a stretch of 12 bases separates them. Taken from cysteine to phenylalanine, the CDR3 has 12 residues. CDR3 DNA is the only sequence kept; it has 36 bases, read in frame from the first base. For CDR1 and CDR2, the germline V gene lists SNHLY and FYNNEI. Study-wide conclusions, independent of this receptor: Significantly weaker SARS-CoV-2-driven expansion was shown by crossreactive clones than by monoreactive clones, consistent with antigenic imprinting. Because no donor provided both pre-pandemic and post-infection samples, tracing the source of pre-existing responses was limited. Crossreactivity analysis was centred on spike protein, so crossreactivity against other viral proteins was not assessed. In 65% to 70% of donors, memory CD4+ clonotypes turned up that crossrecognized SARS-CoV-2 and at least one common cold coronavirus spike. The study was constrained by small numbers of patients and of tested TCRs.

The chain is encoded by TRBV2 joined to TRBJ1-5, with TRBD1 as a weak D call on 5 bases. This receptor was identified in a human donor in good health. Sequences were obtained from CD4+ T cells from PBMCs, cultured in vitro. The base sequence is TGTGCCAGCACTAGAGGGGAGAAGCCCCAGCATTTT. Translation gives CASTRGEKPQHF.